A few counts support the clone carrying this TCR beta chain. The antigen is unknown. The sample originates from a study of glioma-infiltrating T cells. In germline, CDR1 is LGHNT, CDR2 FRNRAP. Trimming pared 5 bases from V and 8 bases from J, leaving 9 bases between. The CDR3 extends over 11 amino acids. Findings and caveats of the study: Only very few CDR3 sequences appeared in both tissue and blood. Non-neoplastic patients had below-expected tissue-blood divergence, while all gliomas exceeded expectation.

Amplification of TCR alpha and beta CDR3 regions from RNA used iRepertoire nested multiplex PCR. Input was roughly 95-450 ng of tissue mRNA or PBMC total RNA. Each CDR3 protein is one row after TCRdb ran MiXCR on the multiplex PCR reads. The repertoire consists of fewer than 250,000 distinct CDR3 sequences, with roughly 32% occurring once and the leading ten covering around 21%. Sequences were obtained from glioma tissue, nonneoplastic brain tissue, or PBMCs (not recorded which). The receptor's source is a human donor with low-grade glioma or glioblastoma, undergoing nonglioma brain surgery, or in good health (not recorded which). The chain is built from TRBV12-5 and TRBJ1-2; D might be TRBD1 (5 bases). The CDR3 DNA follows: TGTGCTAGTGGTCAGGGAAGGGGCTACACCTTC. It codes for CASGQGRGYTF.